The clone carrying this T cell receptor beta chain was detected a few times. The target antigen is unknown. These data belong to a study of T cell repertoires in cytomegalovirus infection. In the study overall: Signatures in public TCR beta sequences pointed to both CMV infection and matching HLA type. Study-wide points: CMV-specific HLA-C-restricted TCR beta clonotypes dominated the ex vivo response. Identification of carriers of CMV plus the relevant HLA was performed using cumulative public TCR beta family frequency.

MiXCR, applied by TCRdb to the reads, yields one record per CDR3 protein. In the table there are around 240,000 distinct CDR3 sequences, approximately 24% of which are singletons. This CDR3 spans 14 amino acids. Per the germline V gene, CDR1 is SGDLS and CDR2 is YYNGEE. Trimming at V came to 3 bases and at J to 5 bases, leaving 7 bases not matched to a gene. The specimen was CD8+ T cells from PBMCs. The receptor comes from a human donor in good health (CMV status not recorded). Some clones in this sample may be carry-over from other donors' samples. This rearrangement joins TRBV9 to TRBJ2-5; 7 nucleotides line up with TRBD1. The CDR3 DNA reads TGTGCCAGCAGCGCCTGGGACAGCGCGGAGACCCAGTACTTC. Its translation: CASSAWDSAETQYF. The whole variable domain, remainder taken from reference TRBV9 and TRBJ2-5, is DSGVTQTPKHLITATGQRVTLRCSPRSGDLSVYWYQQSLDQGLQFLIQYYNGEERAKGNILERFSAQQFPDLHSELNLSSLELGDSALYFCASSAWDSAETQYFGPGTRLLVL.